Below, 16 T cell receptor beta chains from the same sample are listed, as sequenced in a study of shared clonotypes between healthy human individuals. Some clones are missing from TCRdb's copy, which holds only in-frame ones; the method was immunoSEQ multiplex PCR. This sample has some 500,000 clones, with almost 97% found just once. Material for sequencing was naive CD4+ T cells sorted from blood. The subset was: CD45RA+ positively selected. These receptors were taken from a woman aged 25 to 39 in good health.

The chain has TRBV28 and TRBJ2-2; D call uncertain. Germline V gene lookup returns CDR1 MDHEN and CDR2 SYDVKM. Trimming took off 6 bases at V and 6 bases at J, with 14 bases between the two ends. The CDR3 spans 14 residues. In DNA, the CDR3 is TGTGCCAGCAGCTCGGTTTTGGTTTCCGGGGAGCTGTTTTTT. Translation: CASSSVLVSGELFF.

To note about this clone: The sample contains more than one DNA sequence encoding this CDR3. The chain employs TRBV28 and TRBJ2-5, with D unresolved. Near its end, the DNA agrees better with TRBJ2-7, so the J call may be wrong. This CDR3 comprises 12 residues. The germline V gene has CDR1 MDHEN and CDR2 SYDVKM. CDR3: CASSLRSYEQYF. Written as DNA, the CDR3 is TGTGCCAGCAGTTTGAGGTCCTACGAGCAGTACTTC.

The rearrangement uses TRBV18 and TRBJ2-2; D may correspond to TRBD1 or TRBD2 (5 bases each). This CDR3 contains 15 residues. Trimming removed 4 bases at V and 1 base at J, with 10 bases between. Germline CDR1 is KGHSH and CDR2 is LQKENI. CDR3 region: CASSLGRRNTGELFF. Written as DNA, the CDR3 is TGTGCCAGCTCACTGGGACGGAGGAACACCGGGGAGCTGTTTTTT. The complete variable domain, with remaining parts taken from reference TRBV18 and TRBJ2-2, reads NAGVMQNPRHLVRRRGQEARLRCSPMKGHSHVYWYRQLPEEGLKFMVYLQKENIIDESGMPKERFSAEFPKEGPSILRIQQVVRGDSAAYFCASSLGRRNTGELFFGEGSRLTVL.

This chain uses TRBV7-7 with TRBJ2-5; 11 bases are shared with TRBD1. V was pared by 5 bases and J by 4 bases, with 6 bases of the junction left unmatched. The germline CDR1 and CDR2 sequences are SSHAT and FNYEAQ (reference sequence). The CDR3 spans 15 residues. For the CDR3, the DNA is TGTGCCAGCAGCCAACCGGGACAGGGGGGAGAGACCCAGTACTTC. Translating gives CASSQPGQGGETQYF.

The chain is built from TRBV7-3 and TRBJ2-1, with D possibly matching TRBD1 (6 bases). In germline, CDR1 is SGHTA, CDR2 FQGTGA. This CDR3 region has 16 residues. V was trimmed by 0 bases and J by 3 bases, leaving 12 bases between them. The DNA of the CDR3 is TGTGCCAGCAGCTTAACCCCGGGACAAAACTACAATGAGCAGTTCTTC. Its protein is CASSLTPGQNYNEQFF. Full variable domain (remainder filled in from reference TRBV7-3 and TRBJ2-1): GAGVSQTPSNKVTEKGKYVELRCDPISGHTALYWYRQSLGQGPEFLIYFQGTGAADDSGLPNDRFFAVRPEGSVSTLKIQRTERGDSAVYLCASSLTPGQNYNEQFFGPGTRLTVL.

The gene calls are TRBV10-3 and TRBJ1-3, with 7 bases identical to TRBD1. The ends lost 3 bases at V and 0 bases at J; junction bases unmatched: 11. The V gene's germline CDR1 is ENHRY and CDR2 SYGVKD. The CDR3 has 18 residues. The CDR3 loop reads CAISDPRGQRASGNTIYF. In DNA, the CDR3 is TGTGCCATCAGTGACCCGAGGGGACAGAGAGCCTCTGGAAACACCATATATTTT.

This clone was detected only a few times. The V gene is TRBV7-9, the J gene TRBJ2-7, with D uncertain. V dropped 8 bases and J dropped 2 bases, with 13 bases sitting between them. The CDR3 consists of 13 residues. Germline CDR1 and CDR2: SEHNR and FQNEAQ (reference sequence). The CDR3 DNA follows: TGTGCCAGCTGGGGATTGGGCGCCTACGAGCAGTACTTC. Its translation: CASWGLGAYEQYF.

The chain links TRBV4-1 to TRBJ1-6; D might be TRBD1 (6 bases). Germline V gene data show CDR1 as MGHRA and CDR2 as YSYEKL. V was shortened by 2 bases and J by 7 bases, with 9 bases between the two germline ends. This CDR3 spans 14 amino acids. CDR3 residues: CASSQTGTNSPLHF. The CDR3 DNA sequence: TGCGCCAGCAGCCAAACAGGGACGAATTCACCCCTCCACTTT.

The chain links TRBV18 to TRBJ2-3; TRBD2 matches 12 bases. Germline CDR1 KGHSH, CDR2 LQKENI. With 2 bases clipped from V and 4 bases from J, the junction kept 4 bases outside the gene matches. CDR3 length: 16 residues. CDR3 sequence: CASSPSGLAGPDTQYF. The CDR3 DNA follows: TGTGCCAGCTCACCATCAGGACTAGCGGGACCAGATACGCAGTATTTT. The whole variable domain, filled in from reference TRBV18 and TRBJ2-3, reads NAGVMQNPRHLVRRRGQEARLRCSPMKGHSHVYWYRQLPEEGLKFMVYLQKENIIDESGMPKERFSAEFPKEGPSILRIQQVVRGDSAAYFCASSPSGLAGPDTQYFGPGTRLTVL.

V and J are TRBV19 and TRBJ2-1; 9 positions match TRBD2. Losses at the gene ends were 5 bases for V and 12 bases for J; bases not matched to a gene: 2. The CDR3 contains 11 residues. Germline loops: CDR1 LNHDA, CDR2 SQIVND (reference sequence). The CDR3 spells CASSDSGRQFF. CDR3 bases: TGTGCCAGTAGTGATAGCGGGAGGCAGTTCTTC.

This chain links TRBV18 with TRBJ1-1; D is perhaps TRBD1 (5 bases). Germline CDR1 reads KGHSH; CDR2 reads LQKENI. CDR3 length: 14 amino acids. Trimming took 3 bases from V and 1 from J, leaving 9 bases between them. CDR3 in DNA: TGTGCCAGCTCACCTAAGGGGAGGAACACTGAAGCTTTCTTT. Translating gives CASSPKGRNTEAFF.

CDR3 nucleotide sequence: TGTGCCAGCAGCAACCTCGACCGGGACAGGATAGAAAAACTGTTTTTT. Translated, it gives CASSNLDRDRIEKLFF. The chain links TRBV5-5 to TRBJ1-4; 8 nucleotides line up with TRBD1. This CDR3 contains 16 residues. Germline lookup yields CDR1 SGHKS and CDR2 YYEKEE (reference sequence). J was trimmed by 8 bases and V by 4 bases; bases with no gene match: 13.

The CDR3 region is CASSALPYEQYF. As DNA, the CDR3 is TGTGCCAGTAGCGCGCTCCCCTACGAGCAGTACTTC. This chain uses TRBV19 with TRBJ2-7; D gene ambiguous. Per the germline V gene, CDR1 is LNHDA and CDR2 is SQIVND (reference sequence). The CDR3 totals 12 residues. Trimming removed 6 bases from V and 2 bases from J, with 8 bases in between.

The chain couples TRBV7-9 to TRBJ2-3; TRBD1 aligns across 8 bases. J gave up 4 bases and V 5 bases, and 8 bases lay outside the gene matches. This CDR3 region has 15 residues. Looked up from germline, CDR1 is SEHNR and CDR2 is FQNEAQ (reference sequence). The DNA of the CDR3 is TGTGCCAGCAGCCCAGGACAGGGAACAGCAGATACGCAGTATTTT. Translating gives CASSPGQGTADTQYF.

V is TRBV5-5 and J is TRBJ1-5; D perhaps matches TRBD1 (6 bases). The germline V gene has CDR1 SGHKS and CDR2 YYEKEE (reference sequence). This CDR3 contains 16 residues. V gave up 1 base and J gave up 2 bases, with 13 bases separating them. CDR3 sequence reads: CASSLRVRGGNQPQHF. CDR3 DNA: TGTGCCAGCAGCTTGAGGGTCAGGGGTGGCAATCAGCCCCAGCATTTT.

The V call is TRBV29-1, the J call TRBJ2-5; 8 nucleotides match TRBD2. Per germline, CDR1 SQVTM and CDR2 ANQGSEA. J gave up 9 bases and V 6 bases, and 9 bases lay outside the gene matches. This CDR3 has 12 residues. The CDR3, as DNA: TGCAGCGTGGATAGCCGGGGGGGGGCCCAGTACTTC. Its translation is CSVDSRGGAQYF. Full variable domain (outside the CDR3, taken from reference TRBV29-1 and TRBJ2-5): SAVISQKPSRDICQRGTSLTIQCQVDSQVTMMFWYRQQPGQSLTLIATANQGSEATYESGFVIDKFPISRPNLTFSTLTVSNMSPEDSSIYLCSVDSRGGAQYFGPGTRLLVL.